The 18 T cell receptor beta chains below were found in one sample sequenced in a study of technical replicates of blood from several donors. This table comes from immunoSEQ multiplex PCR, and its TCRdb copy is limited to in-frame clones, with some not included. The sample has 75,000 to 90,000 clones; 85% to 95% are singletons. Material: T cells isolated from PBMCs. These receptors came from a human donor in good health.

The chain recombines TRBV18 with TRBJ2-7, with D perhaps TRBD2 (6 bases). Germline V gene sequence: CDR1 KGHSH, CDR2 LQKENI. V dropped 2 bases and J dropped 4 bases, with 6 bases sitting between them. The CDR3 length is 12 residues. The CDR3 nucleotides are TGTGCCAGCTCACCAGGGAGGTACGAGCAGTACTTC. It is translated as CASSPGRYEQYF.

J is TRBJ1-2 and V is TRBV5-4; the D gene is possibly TRBD1 (5 bases). The germline V gene encodes CDR1 SGHNT and CDR2 YYREEE (reference sequence). V was cut by 4 bases and J by 0 bases, with 10 bases left in between. The length of the CDR3 is 14 residues. In nucleotides, the CDR3 is TGTGCCAGCAGCCTACAAGGGGCTAACTATGGCTACACCTTC. It specifies CASSLQGANYGYTF.

This clone was seen more than once but under ten times. The chain recombines TRBV30 with TRBJ1-1, with D unresolved. CDR3 length equals 14 residues. In germline, CDR1 is GTSNPN, CDR2 SVGIG (reference sequence). Trimming removed 2 bases from V and 0 bases from J, with 10 bases in between. CDR3 region: CAWSRGAVNTEAFF. CDR3 sequence (DNA): TGTGCCTGGAGTCGGGGTGCAGTGAACACTGAAGCTTTCTTT. The full variable domain, with the rest looked up from reference TRBV30 and TRBJ1-1, is SQTIHQWPATLVQPVGSPLSLECTVEGTSNPNLYWYRQAAGRGLQLLFYSVGIGQISSEVPQNLSASRPQDRQFILSSKKLLLSDSGFYLCAWSRGAVNTEAFFGQGTRLTVV.

This clone was seen once. The chain couples TRBV5-1 to TRBJ2-3; tentative D call: TRBD1 (5 bases). The length of the CDR3 is 13 residues. The germline gives CDR1 SGHRS, CDR2 YFSETQ. Trimming shortened V by 0 bases and J by 5 bases, and 7 bases separated the two germline ends. As DNA, the CDR3 is TGCGCCAGCAGCTTGGCCAGGGAAGATACGCAGTATTTT. It is translated as CASSLAREDTQYF.

This rearrangement joins TRBV5-3 to TRBJ2-7; TRBD1 is a possible D gene (5 bases). TRBV5-3 is flagged as an ORF with uncertain function. The V end was cut by 4 bases, the J end by 0 bases, with 26 bases between. The CDR3 runs 19 residues. Here the CDR3 DNA reads TGTGCCAGAAGCGGAGCCGAAGGAACAGGAAAGGGTAGCTCCTACGAGCAGTACTTC. Protein: CARSGAEGTGKGSSYEQYF.

This clone was observed once. The rearrangement uses TRBV6-1 and TRBJ2-7, with TRBD1 matching 10 bases. The CDR3 extends over 13 amino acids. Germline CDR1 MNHNS, CDR2 SASEGT. The CDR3 DNA is TGTGCTACACCGGGACAGGGGTTAAACGAGCAGTACTTC. It translates to CATPGQGLNEQYF.

The CDR3 here is CSVVGGGGLAGVYEQYF. Here the CDR3 DNA reads TGCAGCGTTGTAGGGGGCGGGGGACTAGCGGGAGTTTACGAGCAGTACTTC. The chain combines TRBV29-1 with TRBJ2-7; TRBD2 matches 14 bases. This CDR3 contains 17 residues. J lost 4 bases, V lost 4 bases, and 12 bases had no gene match. Germline CDR1 reads SQVTM; CDR2 reads ANQGSEA.

V gene TRBV13 combines with J gene TRBJ2-3; a possible D gene is TRBD2 (5 bases). The CDR3 has 13 amino acids. The ends were cut back, 4 bases at V and 2 bases at J, with 7 bases in the middle. The germline CDR1 and CDR2 sequences are PRHDT and FYEKMQ (reference sequence). The CDR3 DNA is TGTGCCAGCAGCTCGACTAACACAGATACGCAGTATTTT. Translation gives CASSSTNTDTQYF.

This clone was detected only once. The chain employs TRBV5-1 and TRBJ2-7, with 8 bases that match TRBD1. The ends lost 1 base at V and 5 bases at J; junction bases unmatched: 5. Germline V gene sequence: CDR1 SGHRS, CDR2 YFSETQ. The CDR3 is made up of 14 amino acids. CDR3 sequence: CASSLHGQGNEQYF. The DNA for the CDR3 is TGCGCCAGCAGCTTGCACGGACAGGGTAACGAGCAGTACTTC.

The V call is TRBV5-1, the J call TRBJ1-6, with 8 bases fitting TRBD1. The CDR3 runs to 15 residues. The trim removed 2 bases at V and 10 bases at J, leaving 8 bases unmatched. Per germline, CDR1 SGHRS and CDR2 YFSETQ. The CDR3 spells CASSFKGQGKSPLHF. The CDR3 DNA reads as TGCGCCAGCAGCTTCAAAGGACAGGGAAAATCACCCCTCCACTTT.

This chain links TRBV6-5 with TRBJ2-2; no clear D. V was clipped by 0 bases and J by 6 bases, with 8 bases between them. This CDR3 has 14 residues. CDR1 is MNHEY and CDR2 is SVGAGI in the germline V gene. CDR3 sequence (DNA): TGTGCCAGCAGTTACTCGCGATATTCCGGGGAGCTGTTTTTT. Protein product: CASSYSRYSGELFF.

This clone is a singleton in its sample. V gene TRBV28 combines with J gene TRBJ1-1; TRBD1 aligns across 8 bases. The germline CDR1 and CDR2 sequences are MDHEN and SYDVKM. The junction had 12 bases not matched to a gene; V was cut back by 5 bases and J by 10 bases. This CDR3 is 14 amino acids long. The CDR3 nucleotides read TGTGCCAGCAGTGCTACATGGGACAGGAACTCAGCTTTCTTT. This encodes CASSATWDRNSAFF.

The J gene is TRBJ1-5, the V gene TRBV27; no definite D call. Trimming pared 4 bases from V and 0 bases from J, leaving 4 bases between. The CDR3 has 13 residues. Germline V gene lookup returns CDR1 MNHEY and CDR2 SMNVEV (reference sequence). The CDR3 DNA reads TGTGCCAGCAGTTCCTATAGCAATCAGCCCCAGCATTTT. It specifies CASSSYSNQPQHF.

The CDR3 DNA follows: TGTGCCAGCAGTCAAACAGGGACCGGGGAGCTGTTTTTT. Translated: CASSQTGTGELFF. The V call is TRBV6-4, the J call TRBJ2-2; a possible D gene is TRBD1 (6 bases). The germline gives CDR1 MRHNA, CDR2 SNTAGT. The CDR3 has 13 residues. With 5 bases removed from V and 5 bases from J, the gap between germline ends came to 9 bases.

This clone is a singleton in its sample. V gene TRBV5-1 combines with J gene TRBJ1-6, with D unclear. Germline V lookup: CDR1 SGHRS, CDR2 YFSETQ. CDR3 length: 16 residues. V shed 1 base and J shed 12 bases, with 20 bases lying between them. For the CDR3, the DNA is TGCGCCAGCAGCTTGCGGGATGGGCCCCTGGGAGGACCCCTCCACTTT. It is translated as CASSLRDGPLGGPLHF.

V gene TRBV28 combines with J gene TRBJ2-1; 7 nucleotides agree with TRBD2. Germline CDR1 MDHEN, CDR2 SYDVKM. Losses at the gene ends were 5 bases for V and 5 bases for J; bases not matched to a gene: 15. The CDR3 is 17 amino acids. Here the CDR3 DNA reads TGTGCCAGCAGTGCTATTAAAGGACTAGTTTCCGACAATGAGCAGTTCTTC. Its protein is CASSAIKGLVSDNEQFF.

This rearrangement joins TRBV5-3 to TRBJ2-7; TRBD2 might be the D (5 bases). TRBV5-3 is annotated as an ORF whose role is uncertain. The ends were cut back, 3 bases at V and 4 bases at J, with 11 bases in the middle. The CDR3 covers 13 residues. CDR3 protein: CARSYGGRYEQYF. The CDR3 nucleotides read TGTGCCAGAAGCTACGGAGGCAGATACGAGCAGTACTTC.

The chain joins TRBV10-2 to TRBJ1-1, with 10 bases lining up with TRBD1. The length of the CDR3 is 13 residues. J was trimmed by 5 bases and V by 7 bases; bases with no gene match: 4. Germline V gene sequence: CDR1 WSHSY, CDR2 SAAADI. CDR3 sequence reads: CASNPGQGTEAFF. Here the CDR3 DNA reads TGCGCCAGCAATCCGGGACAGGGGACTGAAGCTTTCTTT.